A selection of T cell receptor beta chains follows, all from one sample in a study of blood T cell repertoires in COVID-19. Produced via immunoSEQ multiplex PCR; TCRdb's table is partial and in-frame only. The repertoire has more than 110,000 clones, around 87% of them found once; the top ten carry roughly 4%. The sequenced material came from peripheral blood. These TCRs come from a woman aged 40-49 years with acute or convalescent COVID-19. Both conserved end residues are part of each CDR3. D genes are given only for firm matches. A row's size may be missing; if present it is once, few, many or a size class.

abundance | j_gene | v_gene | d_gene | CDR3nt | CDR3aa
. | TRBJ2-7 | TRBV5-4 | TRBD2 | TGTGCCAGCAGCCTGGGAGGGGAGGGCGAGCAGTACTTC | CASSLGGEGEQYF
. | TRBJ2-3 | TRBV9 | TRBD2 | TGTGCCAGCAGCGGAGGGCGGGGGGACCTCACAGATACGCAGTATTTT | CASSGGRGDLTDTQYF
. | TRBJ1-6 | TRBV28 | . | TGTGCCAGTGAACAGATTAGCTCCTATAATTCACCCCTCCACTTT | CASEQISSYNSPLHF
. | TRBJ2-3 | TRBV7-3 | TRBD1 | TGTGCCAGCAGCTTAGGAATCCGGGACAGGAAAAATACGCAGTATTTT | CASSLGIRDRKNTQYF
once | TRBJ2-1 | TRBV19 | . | TGTGCCAGTAGTGTCCGACGGCTAGCCTACAATGAGCAGTTCTTC | CASSVRRLAYNEQFF
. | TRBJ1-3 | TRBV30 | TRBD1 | TGTGCCTGGAGTAGGGGGCTAGGAAACACCATATATTTT | CAWSRGLGNTIYF
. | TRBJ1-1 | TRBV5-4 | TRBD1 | TGTGCCAGCAGCCTCGACAGGGGGTCAGAAGCTTTCTTT | CASSLDRGSEAFF
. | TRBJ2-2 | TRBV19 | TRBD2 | TGTGCCAGTAAAAGGCGGGAGGGCGGGGAGCTGTTTTTT | CASKRREGGELFF
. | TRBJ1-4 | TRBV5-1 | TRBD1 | TGCGCCAGCAGCAGGGGACAGGATAATGAAAAACTGTTTTTT | CASSRGQDNEKLFF
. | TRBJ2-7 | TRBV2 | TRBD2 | TGTGCCAGCAGTACCGGACTAGGCTACGAGCAGTACTTC | CASSTGLGYEQYF
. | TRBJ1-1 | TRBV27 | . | TGTGCCAGCAGCACTTTCCGGGAGAATGAAGCTTTCTTT | CASSTFRENEAFF
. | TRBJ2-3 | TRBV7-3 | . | TGTGCCAGCAGCTTAGGAGGGCCCTATGAAGATACGCAGTATTTT | CASSLGGPYEDTQYF
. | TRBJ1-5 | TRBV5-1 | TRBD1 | TGCGCCAGCAGCTTACGAGGACAGGATAGGTCAGGGAATCAGCCCCAGCATTTT | CASSLRGQDRSGNQPQHF
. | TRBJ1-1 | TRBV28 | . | TGTGCCAGCAGTGCGCCGGGACTCCCCCCCCTGAACACTGAAGCTTTCTTT | CASSAPGLPPLNTEAFF
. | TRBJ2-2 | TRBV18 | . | TGTGCCAGCTCACCACCGGGGCGTAGTACCCCCAACACCGGGGAGCTGTTTTTT | CASSPPGRSTPNTGELFF
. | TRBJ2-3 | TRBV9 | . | TGTGCCAGCAGCGTAGAAGACTCCCGGGGTGGAGATACGCAGTATTTT | CASSVEDSRGGDTQYF